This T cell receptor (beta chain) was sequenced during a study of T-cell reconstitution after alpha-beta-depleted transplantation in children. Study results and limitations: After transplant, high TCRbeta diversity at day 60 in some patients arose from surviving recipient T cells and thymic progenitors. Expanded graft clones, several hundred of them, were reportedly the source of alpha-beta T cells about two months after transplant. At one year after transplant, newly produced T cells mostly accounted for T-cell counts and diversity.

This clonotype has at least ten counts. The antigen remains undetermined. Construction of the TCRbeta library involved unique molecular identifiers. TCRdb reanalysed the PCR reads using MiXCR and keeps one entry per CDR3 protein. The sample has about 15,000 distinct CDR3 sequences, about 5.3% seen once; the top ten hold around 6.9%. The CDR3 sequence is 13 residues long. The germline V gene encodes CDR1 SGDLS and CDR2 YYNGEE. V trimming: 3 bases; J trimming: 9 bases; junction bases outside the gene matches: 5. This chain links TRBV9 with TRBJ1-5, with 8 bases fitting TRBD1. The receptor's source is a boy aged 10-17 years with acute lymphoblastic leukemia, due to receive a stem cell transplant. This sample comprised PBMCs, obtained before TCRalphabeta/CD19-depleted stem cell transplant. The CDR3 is CASSATGARPQHF. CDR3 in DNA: TGTGCCAGCAGCGCGACAGGGGCTCGGCCCCAGCATTTT. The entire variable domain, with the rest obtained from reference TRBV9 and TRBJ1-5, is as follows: DSGVTQTPKHLITATGQRVTLRCSPRSGDLSVYWYQQSLDQGLQFLIQYYNGEERAKGNILERFSAQQFPDLHSELNLSSLELGDSALYFCASSATGARPQHFGDGTRLSIL.